The following is a T cell receptor beta chain sequence with its context. MiXCR, run by TCRdb on the reads, gives a single entry per CDR3 protein. Of 150,000 to 200,000 distinct CDR3 sequences in the sample, around 15% were seen once. The data stem from a study of T cell repertoires in cytomegalovirus infection. The overall study: Signatures in public TCR beta sequences pointed to both CMV infection and matching HLA type.

V lost 0 bases, J lost 6 bases, and 6 bases stayed unmatched. CDR3 size: 16 residues. Germline V gene lookup returns CDR1 ENHRY and CDR2 SYGVKD. This TCR was sampled from a human donor in good health (CMV status not recorded). Some clones in this sample may be carry-over from other donors' samples. The source material was PBMCs. This chain connects TRBV10-3 to TRBJ2-7, with TRBD2 identical over 12 bases. Here the CDR3 DNA reads TGTGCCATCAGTGAGTCTCCGGGACTAGCGGGTCCCGAGCAGTACTTC. It yields the protein CAISESPGLAGPEQYF.